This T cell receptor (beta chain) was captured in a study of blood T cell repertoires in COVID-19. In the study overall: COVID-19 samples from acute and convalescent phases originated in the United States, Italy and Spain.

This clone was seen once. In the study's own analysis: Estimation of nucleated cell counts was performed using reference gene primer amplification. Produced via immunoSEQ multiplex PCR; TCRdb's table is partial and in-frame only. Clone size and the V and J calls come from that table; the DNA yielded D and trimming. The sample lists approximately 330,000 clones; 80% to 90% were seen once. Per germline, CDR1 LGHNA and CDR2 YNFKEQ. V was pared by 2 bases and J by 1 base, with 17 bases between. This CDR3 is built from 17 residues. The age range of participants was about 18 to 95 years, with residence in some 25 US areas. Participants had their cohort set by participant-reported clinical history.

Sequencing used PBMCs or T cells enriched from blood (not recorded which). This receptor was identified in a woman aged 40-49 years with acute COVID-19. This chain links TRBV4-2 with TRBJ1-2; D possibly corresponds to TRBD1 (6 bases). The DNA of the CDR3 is TGTGCCAGCAGCCAAACCTTAACAGGGTCCCTTAACTATGGCTACACCTTC. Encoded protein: CASSQTLTGSLNYGYTF.